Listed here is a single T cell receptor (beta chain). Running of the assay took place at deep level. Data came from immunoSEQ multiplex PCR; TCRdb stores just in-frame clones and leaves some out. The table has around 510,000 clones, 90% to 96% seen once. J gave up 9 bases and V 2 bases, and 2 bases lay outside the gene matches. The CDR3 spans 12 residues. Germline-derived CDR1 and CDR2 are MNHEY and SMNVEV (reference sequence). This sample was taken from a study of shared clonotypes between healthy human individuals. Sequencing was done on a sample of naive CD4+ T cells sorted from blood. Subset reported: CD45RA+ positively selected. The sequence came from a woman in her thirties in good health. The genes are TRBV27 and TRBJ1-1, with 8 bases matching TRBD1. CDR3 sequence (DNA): TGTGCCAGCAGTTTACAGGGGGCAAAAGCTTTCTTT. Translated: CASSLQGAKAFF.